This is a list of T cell receptor beta chains from one sample in a study of T cells in Graves' hyperthyroidism and ophthalmopathy. Each CDR3 protein gets one entry after TCRdb re-called the multiplex PCR reads with MiXCR. The sample has about 770,000 distinct CDR3 sequences; roughly a sixth are singletons. The sequencing input was blood. These receptors came from a woman aged 45-59 years with Graves' hyperthyroidism that later progressed to Graves' ophthalmopathy. Each CDR3 is given without its conserved first and last residue.

CDR3aa: ASSQEGLQETQY
j_gene: TRBJ2-5
v_gene: TRBV3-1

CDR3aa: AISKGPGSNQPQH
j_gene: TRBJ1-5
v_gene: TRBV10-3

CDR3aa: ASSQSETAYGYT
j_gene: TRBJ1-2
v_gene: TRBV3-1

CDR3aa: ASSLAKTSGGDTQY
j_gene: TRBJ2-3
v_gene: TRBV12-3/TRBV12-4

CDR3aa: SARAMYSSYEQY
j_gene: TRBJ2-7
v_gene: TRBV20-1

CDR3aa: ASSSRLAGGGETQY
j_gene: TRBJ2-5
v_gene: TRBV4-1

CDR3aa: ASSQDLAGASPDTQY
j_gene: TRBJ2-3
v_gene: TRBV3-1

CDR3aa: ASSPDRLANYGYT
j_gene: TRBJ1-2
v_gene: TRBV18

CDR3aa: ATSGGTSGVLNTGELF
j_gene: TRBJ2-2
v_gene: TRBV15

CDR3aa: ASSLGQDFQETQY
j_gene: TRBJ2-5
v_gene: TRBV5-4

CDR3aa: ASSRSDLNPDTQY
j_gene: TRBJ2-3
v_gene: TRBV9

CDR3aa: SAPGQISYNEQF
j_gene: TRBJ2-1
v_gene: TRBV20-1

CDR3aa: ASSQTAGALENIQY
j_gene: TRBJ2-4
v_gene: TRBV3-1

CDR3aa: ASSQIQNTGELF
j_gene: TRBJ2-2
v_gene: TRBV14

CDR3aa: ASSAASGYGYT
j_gene: TRBJ1-2
v_gene: TRBV7-9

CDR3aa: SAKGGGNQPQH
j_gene: TRBJ1-5
v_gene: TRBV20-1

CDR3aa: ASSFGNYGYT
j_gene: TRBJ1-2
v_gene: TRBV12-3/TRBV12-4

CDR3aa: ASSYGQANTEAF
j_gene: TRBJ1-1
v_gene: TRBV6-5

CDR3aa: ASSPPRDSLNSPLH
j_gene: TRBJ1-6
v_gene: TRBV7-9

CDR3aa: ASSGASGEATDTQY
j_gene: TRBJ2-3
v_gene: TRBV2

CDR3aa: ASPGQGYYEQY
j_gene: TRBJ2-7
v_gene: TRBV6-2/TRBV6-3

CDR3aa: ASSSELATDTQY
j_gene: TRBJ2-3
v_gene: TRBV12-3/TRBV12-4

CDR3aa: ASSQDTGSGYTGELF
j_gene: TRBJ2-2
v_gene: TRBV4-2

CDR3aa: ASTSAGRMETQY
j_gene: TRBJ2-5
v_gene: TRBV12-3/TRBV12-4

CDR3aa: ASLGLAGVGELF
j_gene: TRBJ2-2
v_gene: TRBV11-2

CDR3aa: ASGLTEGARETQY
j_gene: TRBJ2-5
v_gene: TRBV12-5

CDR3aa: ASSERSGASRTEAF
j_gene: TRBJ1-1
v_gene: TRBV2

CDR3aa: ASREPPYNEQF
j_gene: TRBJ2-1
v_gene: TRBV5-1

CDR3aa: ASGLESSGNTIY
j_gene: TRBJ1-3
v_gene: TRBV6-1

CDR3aa: SASRQGDTGELF
j_gene: TRBJ2-2
v_gene: TRBV20-1

CDR3aa: SASGGQHTDTQY
j_gene: TRBJ2-3
v_gene: TRBV20-1

CDR3aa: ASSSNVNRATNEKLF
j_gene: TRBJ1-4
v_gene: TRBV5-4